The 24 T cell receptor beta chains presented below share a single source sample, sequenced in a study of T-cell reconstitution after alpha-beta-depleted transplantation in children. Preparing the TCRbeta library involved the use of unique molecular identifiers. TCRdb itself ran the PCR reads through MiXCR, one entry per CDR3 protein. The sample consists of about 310,000 distinct CDR3 sequences, about a quarter of them appearing once. Source: PBMCs, mostly from graft donor cells, taken 180 days after TCRalphabeta/CD19-depleted stem cell transplant. The receptors originated from a male patient younger than 18 who had a stem cell transplant for acute lymphoblastic leukemia, so the T cells may come from the graft donor.

A few counts support this clonotype. This rearrangement joins TRBV5-1 to TRBJ2-1, with TRBD2 identical over 8 bases. The germline gives CDR1 SGHRS, CDR2 YFSETQ. The CDR3 has 16 residues. The V gene end was trimmed by 5 bases and the J gene end by 0 bases; junction bases not matched to a gene: 7. The CDR3 loop is CASRKVAGGSYNEQFF. In DNA, the CDR3 is TGCGCCAGCAGAAAGGTGGCGGGGGGCTCCTACAATGAGCAGTTCTTC.

There are a few counts of this clonotype. The J gene is TRBJ1-4, the V gene TRBV20-1, with 8 bases identical to TRBD1. The CDR3 consists of 14 residues. V dropped 6 bases and J dropped 8; count of bases not matched to a gene: 11. The germline CDR1 and CDR2 sequences are DFQATT and SNEGSKA (reference sequence). The CDR3 loop is CSADRTGMREKLFF. CDR3 sequence (DNA): TGCAGTGCAGATAGGACAGGGATGAGGGAAAAACTGTTTTTT.

This clonotype occurred a few times. The rearrangement links TRBV20-1 to TRBJ2-7; TRBD1 matches 7 bases. After removal of 5 bases from V and 3 bases from J, the junction contained 7 bases not matched to a gene. The CDR3 has 13 residues. Germline V CDR1 and CDR2: DFQATT, SNEGSKA (reference sequence). The CDR3 here is CSALTGTVYEQYF. In DNA form, the CDR3 reads TGCAGTGCTTTAACCGGGACAGTCTACGAGCAGTACTTC.

The J gene is TRBJ1-1, the V gene TRBV5-1; D possibly corresponds to TRBD1 (6 bases). The CDR3 is 18 residues long. The V end was cut by 4 bases, the J end by 1 base, with 23 bases between. CDR1 is SGHRS, CDR2 YFSETQ, per germline. CDR3 sequence: CASSPWGQGPAGNTEAFF. Written as DNA, the CDR3 is TGCGCCAGCAGCCCGTGGGGGCAGGGTCCCGCCGGGAACACTGAAGCTTTCTTT.

This clonotype was detected a few times. V gene TRBV5-4 combines with J gene TRBJ2-5; possibly TRBD2 for D (6 bases). V lost 0 bases to trimming and J lost 1 base, with 19 bases between them. From germline, CDR1 is SGHNT and CDR2 YYREEE (reference sequence). The length of the CDR3 is 18 residues. The CDR3 protein is CASSLVASVQMGQETQYF. Here the CDR3 DNA reads TGTGCCAGCAGCTTGGTGGCTAGCGTCCAGATGGGCCAAGAGACCCAGTACTTC.

This clonotype was detected only a few times. V is TRBV9 and J is TRBJ2-1; 9 bases align to TRBD2. Germline V gene sequence: CDR1 SGDLS, CDR2 YYNGEE. V dropped 4 bases and J dropped 4; count of bases not matched to a gene: 6. CDR3 size: 15 residues. The chain's CDR3 is CASSPGTSHYNEQFF. In DNA, the CDR3 is TGTGCCAGCAGCCCCGGGACTAGCCATTACAATGAGCAGTTCTTC.

The rearrangement links TRBV15 to TRBJ2-4; D uncertain. Germline V lookup: CDR1 LNHNV, CDR2 YYDKDF (reference sequence). V shed 0 bases and J shed 0 bases, with 9 bases lying between them. This CDR3 is built from 16 residues. CDR3 loop: CATSREKNLAKNIQYF. For the CDR3, the DNA is TGTGCCACCAGCAGAGAGAAAAACCTAGCCAAAAACATTCAGTACTTC.

The chain joins TRBV12-3 or TRBV12-4 to TRBJ1-1; possibly TRBD1 for D (5 bases). This CDR3 has 15 amino acids. The V and J ends lost 3 bases and 1 base respectively, with 12 bases between them. This CDR3 is CASSFLPGKNTEAFF. CDR3 bases: TGTGCCAGCAGTTTTCTGCCAGGGAAGAACACTGAAGCTTTCTTT.

The chain links TRBV19 to TRBJ1-5; D is perhaps TRBD1 (5 bases). Germline CDR1 and CDR2: LNHDA and SQIVND (reference sequence). The ends were cut back, 3 bases at V and 7 bases at J, with 10 bases in the middle. The CDR3 contains 13 residues. The CDR3 DNA reads as TGTGCCAGTAGTATTAGGGGAATGCAGCCCCAGCATTTT. Protein: CASSIRGMQPQHF.

The rearrangement uses TRBV13 and TRBJ2-1, with 8 bases that match TRBD2. Germline-derived CDR1 and CDR2 are PRHDT and FYEKMQ (reference sequence). The CDR3 is made up of 14 amino acids. The J segment lost 2 bases and the V segment lost 4 bases, leaving 1 base of the junction unmatched. CDR3 region: CASSWTSPYNEQFF. CDR3 coding DNA: TGTGCCAGCAGCTGGACTAGCCCCTACAATGAGCAGTTCTTC.

This clonotype showed up just a few times. The J gene is TRBJ2-1, the V gene TRBV4-2; D is ambiguous. CDR3 length equals 17 residues. Trimming removed 1 base from V and 5 bases from J, with 18 bases in between. In germline, CDR1 is LGHNA, CDR2 YNFKEQ. For the CDR3, the DNA is TGTGCCAGCAGCCAAGCAACGGTGGTGACCACCCACAATGAGCAGTTCTTC. This encodes CASSQATVVTTHNEQFF.

This chain uses TRBV7-9 with TRBJ2-3, with D hard to call. This CDR3 has 14 amino acids. Trimming took 3 bases from V and 2 from J, leaving 9 bases between them. Germline V gene lookup returns CDR1 SEHNR and CDR2 FQNEAQ (reference sequence). As DNA, the CDR3 is TGTGCCAGCAGCTTCAGCAGCCTCACAGATACGCAGTATTTT. Protein sequence: CASSFSSLTDTQYF.

The rearrangement links TRBV7-3 to TRBJ2-4; D possibly matches TRBD1 or TRBD2 (5 bases each). V lost 5 bases, J lost 0 bases, and 23 bases lay in between. The CDR3 has 19 residues. CDR1 SGHTA and CDR2 FQGTGA come from the germline V gene. In DNA, the CDR3 is TGTGCCAGCAGCGTAAGGGGCCCCAGAGCGGTCCAAGCCAAAAACATTCAGTACTTC. Protein: CASSVRGPRAVQAKNIQYF.

The CDR3 is CASSIDGGNYGYTF. CDR3 coding DNA: TGTGCCAGTAGTATAGACGGCGGAAACTATGGCTACACCTTC. The chain links TRBV19 to TRBJ1-2; the D is unclear. The CDR3 has 14 amino acids. The germline V gene encodes CDR1 LNHDA and CDR2 SQIVND (reference sequence). Trimming pared 0 bases from V and 2 bases from J, leaving 7 bases between.

The J gene is TRBJ2-7, the V gene TRBV5-1; unclear D gene. Between the trimmed V and J ends, which lost 0 bases and 3 bases, there was a span of 10 bases. The CDR3 contains 14 residues. In germline, CDR1 is SGHRS, CDR2 YFSETQ. The CDR3 sequence: CASSLVSVLYEQYF. CDR3 nucleotides: TGCGCCAGCAGCTTGGTATCGGTTCTCTACGAGCAGTACTTC.

This clonotype was counted a few times. This chain connects TRBV5-1 to TRBJ2-2, with D uncertain. Germline V gives CDR1 SGHRS, CDR2 YFSETQ. V lost 4 bases and J lost 2, with 18 bases in between. The CDR3 spans 17 residues. The CDR3 region is CASSGLGQVANTGELFF. As DNA, the CDR3 is TGCGCCAGCAGCGGGCTTGGGCAGGTGGCCAACACCGGGGAGCTGTTTTTT. Drawing the rest from reference TRBV5-1 and TRBJ2-2, the complete variable domain is KAGVTQTPRYLIKTRGQQVTLSCSPISGHRSVSWYQQTPGQGLQFLFEYFSETQRNKGNFPGRFSGRQFSNSRSEMNVSTLELGDSALYLCASSGLGQVANTGELFFGEGSRLTVL.

J is TRBJ2-6 and V is TRBV5-1, with D perhaps TRBD2 (7 bases). The V gene's germline CDR1 is SGHRS and CDR2 YFSETQ. The CDR3 is made up of 16 amino acids. V was trimmed by 7 bases and J by 0 bases, leaving 14 bases between them. DNA of the CDR3: TGCGCCAGCGAATTAAGGGGGGGCTCTGGGGCCAACGTCCTGACTTTC. Translation: CASELRGGSGANVLTF.

This clonotype was seen a handful of times. The rearrangement links TRBV28 to TRBJ2-1; the D gene is possibly TRBD2 (5 bases). This CDR3 contains 14 residues. Per the germline V gene, CDR1 is MDHEN and CDR2 is SYDVKM. Trimming stripped 6 bases from V and 8 bases from J, with 17 bases between. CDR3 sequence (DNA): TGTGCCAGCAGGTACGAGAGCGGATATTATGAGCAGTTCTTC. Translated, it gives CASRYESGYYEQFF.

This clonotype was counted a few times. The chain is built from TRBV5-4 and TRBJ1-2; maybe TRBD1 (6 bases). The germline V gene has CDR1 SGHNT and CDR2 YYREEE (reference sequence). The V gene lost 0 bases and the J gene lost 2 bases, with 20 bases spanning the gap. The CDR3 has 18 amino acids. For the CDR3, the DNA is TGTGCCAGCAGCTTGGAAGCCGGGACACCCTCTAAGAACTATGGCTACACCTTC. Its translation: CASSLEAGTPSKNYGYTF.

The J gene is TRBJ2-5, the V gene TRBV9; 9 bases agree with TRBD1. Trimming at V came to 0 bases and at J to 0 bases, leaving 9 bases not matched to a gene. Germline CDR1 reads SGDLS; CDR2 reads YYNGEE. The CDR3 is 18 amino acids. For the CDR3, the DNA is TGTGCCAGCAGCGTAGCATGGGGGACAGGGACGTACCAAGAGACCCAGTACTTC. It codes for CASSVAWGTGTYQETQYF.

This clonotype came up a few times. The rearrangement uses TRBV5-1 and TRBJ2-2, with 10 bases that match TRBD2. The CDR3 extends over 16 amino acids. The germline V gene has CDR1 SGHRS and CDR2 YFSETQ. The V gene end was trimmed by 4 bases and the J gene end by 3 bases; junction bases not matched to a gene: 6. DNA for the CDR3: TGCGCCAGCAGCACCACTAGCGGGACGGACACCGGGGAGCTGTTTTTT. Protein: CASSTTSGTDTGELFF.

The chain carries TRBV6-5 and TRBJ2-5, with 11 bases identical to TRBD2. Germline assignment: CDR1 MNHEY and CDR2 SVGAGI. The junction had 3 bases not matched to a gene; V was cut back by 4 bases and J by 5 bases. The length of the CDR3 is 14 residues. The CDR3 DNA sequence: TGTGCCAGCAGTTTCGGACTAGCGGGTGAGACCCAGTACTTC. Translation: CASSFGLAGETQYF.

This clonotype was found a few times. The J gene is TRBJ2-3, the V gene TRBV5-1; 8 bases map to TRBD1. The CDR3 contains 16 residues. Germline V gene lookup returns CDR1 SGHRS and CDR2 YFSETQ. V was clipped by 5 bases and J by 5 bases; unmatched bases: 13. CDR3 region: CASRAGPGGRVDTQYF. The CDR3 DNA sequence: TGCGCCAGCAGGGCCGGACCAGGGGGCCGTGTAGATACGCAGTATTTT.

CDR3 residues: CASSLTLLAASYNEQFF. CDR3 DNA: TGTGCCAGCAGCCTAACGCTTCTAGCGGCCTCCTACAATGAGCAGTTCTTC. The chain joins TRBV6-1 to TRBJ2-1; 7 bases align to TRBD2. This CDR3 is built from 17 residues. Trimming took 6 bases from V and 0 from J; bases not matched to a gene: 11. Germline V gene sequence: CDR1 MNHNS, CDR2 SASEGT.